A single sample gave rise to the 17 T cell receptor beta chains below, sequenced in a study of cytomegalovirus exposure and HLA in healthy donors. Primers included in the PCR were 60 Vbeta and 13 Jbeta primers. The repertoire was sequenced with immunoSEQ multiplex PCR; TCRdb's copy has only in-frame clones and lacks some. This listing includes over 100,000 clones. Sample: PBMCs. The origin of the receptors is a young man in good health and CMV-seronegative.

This sequence joins TRBV19 and TRBJ1-2; TRBD1 matches at 7 bases. V gave up 6 bases and J gave up 3 bases; unmatched junction bases: 7. The germline V gene has CDR1 LNHDA and CDR2 SQIVND (reference sequence). This CDR3 is 14 amino acids long. For the CDR3, the DNA is TGTGCCAGTAGGGAACAGGGGAAAGACTATGGCTACACCTTC. Encoded protein: CASREQGKDYGYTF.

The CDR3 loop reads CASSTSTGETQYF. CDR3 DNA: TGTGCCAGCAGTACATCGACAGGCGAGACCCAGTACTTC. The chain combines TRBV25-1 with TRBJ2-5, with D tentatively TRBD1 (6 bases). Germline-derived CDR1 and CDR2 are MGHDK and SYGVNS. The V gene lost 5 bases and the J gene lost 5 bases, with 12 bases spanning the gap. There are 13 residues in the CDR3.

The chain carries TRBV5-1 and TRBJ2-7; the D gene is possibly TRBD1 (5 bases). With 8 bases removed from V and 6 bases from J, the gap between germline ends came to 12 bases. The CDR3 contains 11 residues. The germline CDR1 and CDR2 sequences are SGHRS and YFSETQ. CDR3 region: CASSADSEQYF. The DNA for the CDR3 is TGCGCCAGTTCGGCTGACAGCGAGCAGTACTTC. The full variable domain, rest sourced from reference TRBV5-1 and TRBJ2-7, is KAGVTQTPRYLIKTRGQQVTLSCSPISGHRSVSWYQQTPGQGLQFLFEYFSETQRNKGNFPGRFSGRQFSNSRSEMNVSTLELGDSALYLCASSADSEQYFGPGTRLTVT.

The gene calls are TRBV6-6 and TRBJ2-5; unclear D gene. Germline CDR1 is MNHNY and CDR2 is SVGAGI (reference sequence). The CDR3 is made up of 12 amino acids. Between the trimmed V and J ends, which lost 4 bases and 2 bases, there was a span of 5 bases. In nucleotides, the CDR3 is TGTGCCAGCAGTTTAGAGCAAGAGACCCAGTACTTC. Translation gives CASSLEQETQYF.

V is TRBV5-1 and J is TRBJ2-7, with a possible D match to TRBD1 (8 bases). Trimming pared 4 bases from V and 1 base from J, leaving 15 bases between. The CDR3 is made up of 15 amino acids. The V gene's germline CDR1 is SGHRS and CDR2 YFSETQ. This chain's CDR3 is CASSGGGQASYEQYF. The CDR3, as DNA: TGCGCCAGCAGCGGGGGGGGACAGGCGTCCTACGAGCAGTACTTC.

The chain couples TRBV10-3 to TRBJ1-6, with D unresolved. V was cut by 5 bases and J by 1 base, with 6 bases left in between. Germline V gives CDR1 ENHRY, CDR2 SYGVKD. The length of the CDR3 is 14 residues. CDR3 amino acids: CAISPGSYNSPLHF. Written as DNA, the CDR3 is TGTGCCATCAGTCCGGGATCCTATAATTCACCCCTCCACTTT.

The chain couples TRBV27 to TRBJ2-7; D perhaps matches TRBD1 (6 bases). The CDR3 contains 16 residues. Germline V gene data show CDR1 as MNHEY and CDR2 as SMNVEV (reference sequence). Trimming took 0 bases from V and 5 from J, leaving 17 bases between them. The CDR3 sequence: CASSLSRGRGFNEQYF. Written as DNA, the CDR3 is TGTGCCAGCAGTTTATCCCGGGGCAGGGGTTTCAACGAGCAGTACTTC.

Worth noting for this clone: This sample also contains other DNA sequences that code for the same CDR3. The chain has TRBV6-5 and TRBJ2-7; the D gene is possibly TRBD1 (5 bases). The V end lost 0 bases, the J end lost 1 base, and 7 bases lay between the germline ends. The germline CDR1 and CDR2 sequences are MNHEY and SVGAGI. This CDR3 comprises 14 residues. The CDR3 nucleotides read TGTGCCAGCAGTTACTCGCAGGGTTCCTACGAGCAGTACTTC. It specifies CASSYSQGSYEQYF.

The V and J genes are TRBV6-1 and TRBJ2-1; TRBD1 matches 10 bases. Germline CDR1 and CDR2: MNHNS and SASEGT. V trimming: 6 bases; J trimming: 1 base; junction bases outside the gene matches: 3. The length of the CDR3 is 15 residues. CDR3 residues: CASRKDRGSYNEQFF. The DNA for the CDR3 is TGTGCCAGCAGGAAGGACAGGGGGTCCTACAATGAGCAGTTCTTC.

The chain is built from TRBV5-5 and TRBJ2-7, with 7 bases fitting TRBD2. Trimming took 0 bases from V and 3 from J; bases not matched to a gene: 9. The germline V gene has CDR1 SGHKS and CDR2 YYEKEE (reference sequence). This CDR3 comprises 16 residues. The CDR3 loop reads CASSLVSGGPLYEQYF. The CDR3 nucleotides are TGTGCCAGCAGCTTGGTTTCGGGGGGACCACTCTACGAGCAGTACTTC.

This chain joins TRBV27 and TRBJ1-5; 10 bases are a match to TRBD1. CDR1 is MNHEY, CDR2 SMNVEV, per germline (reference sequence). Trimming cost V 1 base and J 4 bases; bases outside gene matches: 4. The CDR3 spans 16 residues. In nucleotides, the CDR3 is TGTGCCAGCAGTTTATTCGGGACAGGGGCAAATCAGCCCCAGCATTTT. Protein sequence: CASSLFGTGANQPQHF.

This chain connects TRBV5-6 to TRBJ2-5, with D possibly matching TRBD1 (6 bases). The J call may be incorrect, as the DNA end agrees better with TRBJ2-7. The CDR3 is 14 amino acids. From germline, CDR1 is SGHDT and CDR2 YYEEEE. In DNA form, the CDR3 reads TGTGCCAGCAGCTTGTTCGGACAGCACTACGAGCAGTACTTC. The encoded protein is CASSLFGQHYEQYF.

This chain connects TRBV6-5 to TRBJ1-2; unclear D gene. Germline V gene lookup returns CDR1 MNHEY and CDR2 SVGAGI. V was pared by 1 base and J by 8 bases, with 8 bases between. CDR3 length: 12 residues. The chain's CDR3 is CASSYYGEGYTF. The CDR3 DNA sequence: TGTGCCAGCAGTTACTACGGGGAGGGCTACACCTTC.

The chain has TRBV18 and TRBJ2-2; D not resolved. Trimming removed 2 bases from V and 6 bases from J, with 10 bases in between. CDR3 length: 14 amino acids. Germline V gene lookup returns CDR1 KGHSH and CDR2 LQKENI. The CDR3 DNA reads as TGTGCCAGCTCACCAAGTAGACACGCCGGGGAGCTGTTTTTT. This encodes CASSPSRHAGELFF.

V is TRBV7-2 and J is TRBJ2-1, with 13 bases that match TRBD2. Germline loops: CDR1 SGHTA, CDR2 FQGNSA. The V and J ends lost 7 bases and 7 bases, in that order; junction bases with no gene match: 13. The CDR3 is made up of 17 amino acids. CDR3: CASTLSGETSGRNEQFF. The CDR3, as DNA: TGTGCCAGCACCCTCTCAGGTGAGACTAGCGGGAGGAATGAGCAGTTCTTC.

Worth noting for this clone: One end of the junction fails to match germline, which may point to a read error. The sample has other DNA sequences that encode this CDR3 too. This sequence joins TRBV28 and TRBJ1-4; possibly TRBD1 for D (5 bases). The CDR3 spans 16 residues. Germline V gene sequence: CDR1 MDHEN, CDR2 SYDVKM. CDR3: CASSLGTAATNEKLFF. For the CDR3, the DNA is TGTGCCAGCAGTTTAGGGACTGCCGCAACTAACGAAAAACTGTTTTTT.

V usage is TRBV6-6 and J usage is TRBJ1-2, with 9 bases that match TRBD1. V gave up 2 bases and J gave up 4 bases; unmatched junction bases: 5. This CDR3 is built from 15 residues. Per germline, CDR1 MNHNY and CDR2 SVGAGI (reference sequence). The CDR3 region is CASSYEGQGGYGYTF. In nucleotides, the CDR3 is TGTGCCAGCAGTTACGAGGGACAGGGAGGCTATGGCTACACCTTC.